This TCR beta chain was obtained from a study of cytomegalovirus exposure and HLA in healthy donors. The study, taken as a whole, reports: The tendency of first-cohort TCR clusters to co-occur in the approximately 110 validation repertoires was identified by a subsequent analysis.

The CDR3 consists of 15 residues. The V gene's germline CDR1 is SGHVS and CDR2 FNYEAQ. V lost 3 bases to trimming and J lost 2 bases; unmatched junction nucleotides: 4. Generated by immunoSEQ multiplex PCR, the TCRdb table keeps only in-frame clones and is missing some. The data contain more than 250,000 clones, about nine tenths of them singletons. For this clone: Its target is unknown.

Sequences were obtained from PBMCs. The chain joins TRBV7-6 to TRBJ2-1; the match to TRBD1 covers 7 bases. This TCR was sampled from a woman aged 18-35 years in good health and CMV-seronegative. CDR3 in DNA: TGTGCCAGCAGCTTGGCCGGGACAGCCTACAATGAGCAGTTCTTC. Its translation: CASSLAGTAYNEQFF.